The 30 T cell receptor beta chains below were found in one sample sequenced in a study of blood T cell repertoires in COVID-19. Produced via immunoSEQ multiplex PCR; TCRdb's table is partial and in-frame only. Found here are roughly 180,000 clones, about 85% of them singletons; the top ten hold under 7%. The sequenced sample consisted of peripheral blood. All receptors come from a woman in her 50s with COVID-19, enrolled during active disease.

This clone has a handful of counts. V gene TRBV27 combines with J gene TRBJ2-2; maybe TRBD2 (5 bases). Trimming stripped 5 bases from V and 7 bases from J, with 14 bases between. This CDR3 has 14 amino acids. The V gene's germline CDR1 is MNHEY and CDR2 SMNVEV (reference sequence). The CDR3 nucleotides read TGTGCCAGCAGTCCCTTCGCGGCGGGCGGGGAGCTGTTTTTT. Its protein product is CASSPFAAGGELFF.

The CDR3, as DNA: TGTGCCAGCAGCCAAGGGGACAGGGGTGGCTACACCTTC. It encodes CASSQGDRGGYTF. The genes are TRBV4-2 and TRBJ1-2; TRBD1 aligns across 10 bases. The CDR3 consists of 13 residues. The germline CDR1 and CDR2 sequences are LGHNA and YNFKEQ. The V gene end was trimmed by 1 base and the J gene end by 7 bases; junction bases not matched to a gene: 0.

This chain connects TRBV7-2 to TRBJ2-1; TRBD2 matches at 9 bases. Germline lookup yields CDR1 SGHTA and CDR2 FQGNSA. V was pared by 5 bases and J by 6 bases, with 5 bases of the junction left unmatched. The length of the CDR3 is 14 residues. The CDR3 DNA sequence: TGTGCCAGCAGCCATAGCGGGGGAGTCAATGAGCAGTTCTTC. Amino acid sequence: CASSHSGGVNEQFF.

V usage is TRBV7-9 and J usage is TRBJ2-5, with 11 bases that match TRBD2. The germline CDR1 and CDR2 sequences are SEHNR and FQNEAQ (reference sequence). The CDR3 runs to 16 residues. V gave up 5 bases and J gave up 4 bases; unmatched junction bases: 9. The chain's CDR3 is CASSTLSGGAGETQYF. In nucleotides, the CDR3 is TGTGCCAGCAGCACCCTTAGCGGGGGGGCCGGAGAGACCCAGTACTTC.

The V call is TRBV3-1 (or the pseudogene TRBV3-2), the J call TRBJ2-5, with D unclear. Germline V lookup: CDR1 LGHDT, CDR2 YNNKEL (reference sequence). Trimming took 0 bases from V and 4 from J, leaving 6 bases between them. The CDR3 extends over 13 amino acids. CDR3 coding DNA: TGTGCCAGCAGCCAAGATGCGCCAGAGACCCAGTACTTC. Its protein product is CASSQDAPETQYF.

This clone turned up a few times. V usage is TRBV6-1 and J usage is TRBJ1-4; TRBD1 aligns across 8 bases. Per germline, CDR1 MNHNS and CDR2 SASEGT. Trimming at V came to 4 bases and at J to 2 bases, leaving 9 bases not matched to a gene. The CDR3 runs to 17 residues. The CDR3 nucleotides read TGTGCCAGCAGTGTGGCTCAGGGGGCGACGACTAATGAAAAACTGTTTTTT. Translation: CASSVAQGATTNEKLFF.

This clone has a single count. The rearrangement links TRBV27 to TRBJ2-3; TRBD2 matches at 9 bases. From germline, CDR1 is MNHEY and CDR2 SMNVEV (reference sequence). This CDR3 has 16 amino acids. V shed 5 bases, J shed 1 base, and the junction held 7 bases outside the gene matches. The CDR3: CASSKIAGAGTDTQYF. The CDR3 nucleotides read TGTGCCAGCAGTAAAATAGCGGGGGCGGGCACAGATACGCAGTATTTT.

The rearrangement joins TRBV7-2 to TRBJ2-3; D is possibly TRBD1 (6 bases). This CDR3 has 17 residues. Germline V CDR1 and CDR2: SGHTA, FQGNSA. Trimming removed 2 bases at V and 0 bases at J, with 15 bases between. The CDR3 here is CASSLRATGQSTDTQYF. CDR3 nucleotides: TGTGCCAGCAGCTTAAGGGCTACAGGACAGAGCACAGATACGCAGTATTTT. Complete variable domain (other parts from reference TRBV7-2 and TRBJ2-3): GAGVSQSPSNKVTEKGKDVELRCDPISGHTALYWYRQSLGQGLEFLIYFQGNSAPDKSGLPSDRFSAERTGGSVSTLTIQRTQQEDSAVYLCASSLRATGQSTDTQYFGPGTRLTVL.

V gene TRBV29-1 combines with J gene TRBJ1-1; 8 bases match TRBD1. The CDR3 length is 12 residues. V shed 6 bases and J 3 bases; nucleotides not matched to a gene: 3. Germline-derived CDR1 and CDR2 are SQVTM and ANQGSEA. This CDR3 is CSVQTGDTEAFF. In nucleotides, the CDR3 is TGCAGCGTGCAGACAGGGGACACTGAAGCTTTCTTT.

The chain employs TRBV12-3 or TRBV12-4 and TRBJ2-7, with D unclear. The V end lost 6 bases, the J end lost 0 bases, and 6 bases lay between the germline ends. The CDR3 has 12 residues. The CDR3 protein is CASSQASYEQYF. CDR3 coding DNA: TGTGCCAGCAGCCAGGCCTCCTACGAGCAGTACTTC.

The V and J genes are TRBV30 and TRBJ2-1; D perhaps matches TRBD1 (5 bases). Germline CDR1 is GTSNPN and CDR2 is SVGIG (reference sequence). This CDR3 region has 14 residues. The ends were cut back, 2 bases at V and 4 bases at J, with 12 bases in the middle. The CDR3 loop reads CAWSLGATYNEQFF. CDR3 DNA sequence: TGTGCCTGGAGTTTAGGGGCTACTTACAATGAGCAGTTCTTC.

This clone has just one count. This rearrangement joins TRBV2 to TRBJ2-5; tentative D call: TRBD2 (6 bases). V was cut by 2 bases and J by 4 bases, with 14 bases left in between. The germline V gene has CDR1 SNHLY and CDR2 FYNNEI. The CDR3 spans 15 residues. For the CDR3, the DNA is TGTGCCAGCAGTGAAAATTCGGTTAGCGGAGAGACCCAGTACTTC. It specifies CASSENSVSGETQYF.

CDR3 in amino acids: CASSEFGGRTEAFF. The CDR3 nucleotides read TGTGCCAGCAGCGAGTTCGGAGGGAGGACTGAAGCTTTCTTT. V is TRBV6-5 and J is TRBJ1-1; D is uncertain. Germline-derived CDR1 and CDR2 are MNHEY and SVGAGI. This CDR3 comprises 14 residues. The V end was cut by 6 bases, the J end by 5 bases, with 16 bases between.

This chain uses TRBV28 with TRBJ2-1, with 7 bases matching TRBD1. Trimming removed 7 bases from V and 4 bases from J; junction bases left unmatched: 10. CDR3 length: 15 residues. Germline CDR1 is MDHEN and CDR2 is SYDVKM. The chain's CDR3 is CASIHSGTVYNEQFF. DNA for the CDR3: TGTGCCAGCATCCACTCCGGGACAGTTTACAATGAGCAGTTCTTC.

The V gene is TRBV6-2 or TRBV6-3, the J gene TRBJ1-6; 10 bases agree with TRBD1. The CDR3 totals 15 residues. The V gene end was trimmed by 2 bases and the J gene end by 7 bases; junction bases not matched to a gene: 2. CDR1 MNHEY and CDR2 SVGEGT come from the germline V gene. CDR3 residues: CASSYQGQGNSPLHF. DNA for the CDR3: TGTGCCAGCAGTTACCAGGGACAGGGGAATTCACCCCTCCACTTT.

The gene calls are TRBV25-1 and TRBJ1-6, with TRBD1 matching over 8 bases. With V trimmed by 4 bases and J by 5 bases, 4 bases remained unmatched. Germline lookup yields CDR1 MGHDK and CDR2 SYGVNS. This CDR3 is 15 amino acids long. Written as DNA, the CDR3 is TGTGCCAGCAGTGCGAGGACAGGGAATAATTCACCCCTCCACTTT. Translation: CASSARTGNNSPLHF.

The chain carries TRBV7-9 and TRBJ1-1; no clear D. The germline gives CDR1 SEHNR, CDR2 FQNEAQ (reference sequence). CDR3 size: 14 residues. Trimming left V 4 bases short and J 4 bases short, with 13 bases between. CDR3 protein: CASSSNSGITEAFF. The CDR3 nucleotides are TGTGCCAGCAGCTCAAACAGCGGTATCACTGAAGCTTTCTTT.

This clone was seen only a few times. The chain joins TRBV11-2 to TRBJ1-3; a weak D match, TRBD1 (6 bases). From germline, CDR1 is SGHAT and CDR2 FQNNGV. V lost 2 bases and J lost 4, with 12 bases in between. CDR3 length equals 15 residues. CDR3 region: CASSLLGAGGNTIYF. CDR3 bases: TGTGCCAGCAGCTTACTGGGGGCAGGAGGAAACACCATATATTTT.

This clone was picked up one time. The CDR3 loop reads CASSGRGAATGELFF. The CDR3 DNA is TGTGCCAGCTCGGGTCGGGGGGCAGCCACCGGGGAGCTGTTTTTT. The chain has TRBV6-5 and TRBJ2-2; tentatively, D is TRBD2 (7 bases). The CDR3 totals 15 residues. The V end lost 8 bases, the J end lost 4 bases, and 17 bases lay between the germline ends. Germline values: CDR1 MNHEY, CDR2 SVGAGI.

CDR3 protein: CASSEDRVTDTQYF. The CDR3 DNA reads TGTGCCAGCAGTGAAGACAGGGTAACAGATACGCAGTATTTT. The chain recombines TRBV25-1 with TRBJ2-3; TRBD1 agrees at 7 bases. The CDR3 spans 14 residues. The V gene end was trimmed by 2 bases and the J gene end by 3 bases; junction bases not matched to a gene: 2. In germline, CDR1 is MGHDK, CDR2 SYGVNS.

The chain recombines TRBV4-1 with TRBJ1-1, with 11 bases identical to TRBD1. V shed 3 bases, J shed 3 bases, and the junction held 0 bases outside the gene matches. The CDR3 consists of 14 residues. Germline V gene data show CDR1 as MGHRA and CDR2 as YSYEKL. CDR3 sequence: CASSQDRGHTEAFF. In DNA, the CDR3 is TGCGCCAGCAGCCAGGACAGGGGGCACACTGAAGCTTTCTTT.

This chain connects TRBV5-1 to TRBJ2-3; 7 bases fit TRBD1. The CDR3 consists of 15 residues. Trimming removed 3 bases from V and 4 bases from J; junction bases left unmatched: 8. Germline V gene lookup returns CDR1 SGHRS and CDR2 YFSETQ. The CDR3, as DNA: TGCGCCAGCAGCTACCGGGACAGCCAGGCAGATACGCAGTATTTT. Amino acid sequence: CASSYRDSQADTQYF.

The rearrangement uses TRBV7-9 and TRBJ1-4; 7 bases match TRBD1. Germline loops: CDR1 SEHNR, CDR2 FQNEAQ (reference sequence). V was clipped by 5 bases and J by 7 bases; unmatched bases: 10. There are 15 residues in the CDR3. The CDR3 is CASSPTTGLGEKLFF. The DNA for the CDR3 is TGTGCCAGCAGCCCGACGACAGGGTTAGGTGAAAAACTGTTTTTT.

This clone has just a few counts. The genes are TRBV30 and TRBJ1-6, with D unclear. Germline V gene lookup returns CDR1 GTSNPN and CDR2 SVGIG (reference sequence). V was clipped by 1 base and J by 11 bases, with 9 bases between them. The CDR3 covers 12 residues. The CDR3 sequence is CAWSALRTPLHF. The CDR3 coding sequence is TGTGCCTGGAGTGCACTCCGCACACCCCTCCACTTT. Using reference TRBV30 and TRBJ1-6 for the parts outside the CDR3, the full variable domain is SQTIHQWPATLVQPVGSPLSLECTVEGTSNPNLYWYRQAAGRGLQLLFYSVGIGQISSEVPQNLSASRPQDRQFILSSKKLLLSDSGFYLCAWSALRTPLHFGNGTRLTVT.

The V gene is TRBV30, the J gene TRBJ1-3, with D maybe TRBD1 (5 bases). V was cut by 5 bases and J by 0 bases, with 8 bases left in between. The CDR3 has 13 residues. CDR1 and CDR2 (germline): GTSNPN, SVGIG (reference sequence). CDR3 nucleotide sequence: TGTGCCTGGTCGACAGACTCTGGAAACACCATATATTTT. Its translation: CAWSTDSGNTIYF.

The V gene is TRBV7-2, the J gene TRBJ2-2; maybe TRBD1 (6 bases). Trimming removed 2 bases at V and 4 bases at J, with 11 bases between. Germline CDR1 SGHTA, CDR2 FQGNSA. This CDR3 is built from 15 residues. CDR3 residues: CASSLRQDSTGELFF. The CDR3 coding sequence is TGTGCCAGCAGCTTAAGACAGGACAGCACCGGGGAGCTGTTTTTT.

This clone was seen only once. The V and J genes are TRBV14 and TRBJ2-3, with D maybe TRBD2 (7 bases). The CDR3 loop spans 13 amino acids. V lost 5 bases to trimming and J lost 4 bases, with 10 bases between them. Germline CDR1 reads SGHDN; CDR2 reads FVKESK. CDR3 nucleotides: TGTGCCAGCAGCGGGGGGGCGGCAGATACGCAGTATTTT. Amino acid sequence: CASSGGAADTQYF. Variable domain in full (rest from reference TRBV14 and TRBJ2-3): EAGVTQFPSHSVIEKGQTVTLRCDPISGHDNLYWYRRVMGKEIKFLLHFVKESKQDESGMPNNRFLAERTGGTYSTLKVQPAELEDSGVYFCASSGGAADTQYFGPGTRLTVL.

This clone appeared once. The chain links TRBV4-1 to TRBJ2-7; 7 bases match TRBD1. The CDR3 runs 16 residues. In germline, CDR1 is MGHRA, CDR2 YSYEKL. V was pared by 0 bases and J by 2 bases, with 7 bases of the junction left unmatched. The CDR3 DNA follows: TGCGCCAGCAGCCAAGATTTAGGGACAGCTGCCTACGAGCAGTACTTC. It encodes CASSQDLGTAAYEQYF.

The CDR3 loop is CASSEGAAPSLHF. CDR3 in DNA: TGTGCCAGCAGTGAAGGGGCAGCCCCTTCCCTCCACTTT. The chain recombines TRBV2 with TRBJ1-6; D unclear. CDR3 size: 13 residues. Germline CDR1 is SNHLY and CDR2 is FYNNEI. The ends were cut back, 1 base at V and 14 bases at J, with 12 bases in the middle.

V usage is TRBV13 and J usage is TRBJ2-1; TRBD1 matches at 7 bases. The CDR3 length is 15 residues. Looked up from germline, CDR1 is PRHDT and CDR2 is FYEKMQ (reference sequence). Trimming took 3 bases from V and 9 from J; bases not matched to a gene: 11. CDR3 loop: CASSFGTEGMIEQFF. DNA of the CDR3: TGTGCCAGCAGCTTTGGGACAGAGGGAATGATTGAGCAGTTCTTC.